This T cell receptor (beta chain) was documented in a study of early T cells in non-severe SARS-CoV-2 infection. Across the study: RNA in bulk from unsorted whole blood was sequenced, and chains were unpaired. Study-wide results and limits: Sequences matched to VDJdb favored anti-spike CD8 responses, while private and CD4 specificities were missed.

In this sample, this clonotype turned up a few times. Antigen unknown. Unique molecular identifiers were added to individual cDNA molecules. TCRdb itself ran the 5' RACE reads through MiXCR, one entry per CDR3 protein. The sample lists some 73,000 distinct CDR3 sequences, about an eighth seen once, with about 3.5% in the top ten. The CDR3 is made up of 15 amino acids. Germline CDR1 SEHNR, CDR2 FQNEAQ (reference sequence). Trimming removed 1 base from V and 5 bases from J, with 12 bases in between. Sample: whole blood. The rearrangement links TRBV7-9 to TRBJ2-1; D tentatively fits TRBD1 or TRBD2 (5 bases each). The TCR was taken from an adult who was a healthcare worker with PCR-confirmed SARS-CoV-2 infection or an uninfected control (not recorded which). The CDR3 loop is CASSLGDQRNNEQFF. As DNA, the CDR3 is TGTGCCAGCAGCTTAGGGGACCAGCGCAACAATGAGCAGTTCTTC.